Below, 22 T cell receptor beta chains from the same sample are listed, as sequenced in a study of spatial heterogeneity in lung cancer. TCRdb re-called the 5' RACE reads through MiXCR, storing one row per CDR3 protein. Of tens of thousands of distinct CDR3 sequences listed, around 3.3% were seen once; the top ten hold 35% to 40%. Time point specified: sample taken at primary tumor resection. This sample comprised normal lung tissue next to the tumor, obtained at surgery. The receptor source for this set is a male donor with early-stage non-small cell lung cancer.

The chain has TRBV28 and TRBJ2-7; D remains unclear. The CDR3 length is 15 residues. Germline-derived CDR1 and CDR2 are MDHEN and SYDVKM. Trimming cost V 6 bases and J 0 bases, with 15 bases left between them. CDR3 residues: CASRRTASSSYEQYF. The DNA for the CDR3 is TGTGCCAGCAGAAGAACAGCTTCGAGCTCCTACGAGCAGTACTTC.

The chain employs TRBV12-3 or TRBV12-4 and TRBJ1-2; D is perhaps TRBD1 (6 bases). This CDR3 has 13 residues. V shed 1 base and J shed 8 bases, with 11 bases lying between them. Here the CDR3 reads CASSLDRDKGYTF. Here the CDR3 DNA reads TGTGCCAGCAGTTTAGACAGGGACAAGGGCTACACCTTC.

The table lists this clonotype with many counts. The chain links TRBV18 to TRBJ2-1; D call uncertain. This CDR3 has 16 amino acids. Trimming left V 3 bases short and J 7 bases short, with 19 bases between. Germline V gene lookup returns CDR1 KGHSH and CDR2 LQKENI. Here the CDR3 reads CASSPELVVVRNEQFF. The CDR3 DNA reads TGTGCCAGCTCACCCGAGCTCGTGGTAGTACGAAATGAGCAGTTCTTC.

This clonotype was counted at least ten times. The CDR3 sequence is CASKGQYQETQYF. The CDR3 region has the DNA TGTGCCAGTAAGGGGCAGTATCAAGAGACCCAGTACTTC. The chain has TRBV19 and TRBJ2-5, with TRBD1 as a possible D gene (5 bases). The CDR3 sequence is 13 residues long. The V end was cut by 7 bases, the J end by 2 bases, with 11 bases between. Germline loops: CDR1 LNHDA, CDR2 SQIVND (reference sequence).

At least ten counts were recorded for this clonotype. The V gene is TRBV6-2 or TRBV6-3, the J gene TRBJ2-5; 8 positions match TRBD2. The J segment lost 6 bases and the V segment lost 4 bases, leaving 7 bases of the junction unmatched. The CDR3 length is 14 residues. Germline V gene data show CDR1 as MNHEY and CDR2 as SVGEGT. The CDR3 DNA reads TGTGCCAGCAGTTCTCGGGGGGGCTTGAAGACCCAGTACTTC. Translated, it gives CASSSRGGLKTQYF.

This clonotype has at least ten counts. The chain carries TRBV7-2 and TRBJ1-2; 8 positions match TRBD1. The CDR3 consists of 13 residues. Germline CDR1 reads SGHTA; CDR2 reads FQGNSA. J gave up 5 bases and V 6 bases, and 5 bases lay outside the gene matches. Written as DNA, the CDR3 is TGTGCCAGCAGGGGCAGGGGGCTATATGGCTACACCTTC. Translation: CASRGRGLYGYTF.

This clonotype was detected ten times or more. The chain has TRBV20-1 and TRBJ2-2; tentatively, D is TRBD1 (6 bases). The CDR3 is 13 amino acids. Between the trimmed V and J ends, which lost 2 bases and 7 bases, there was a span of 11 bases. The germline V gene has CDR1 DFQATT and CDR2 SNEGSKA (reference sequence). The CDR3 is CSARFEGVGELFF. In DNA, the CDR3 is TGCAGTGCTAGATTCGAGGGGGTCGGGGAGCTGTTTTTT.

Ten or more counts support this clonotype. V and J are TRBV7-2 and TRBJ2-3; tentatively, D is TRBD1 (6 bases). Germline CDR1 and CDR2: SGHTA and FQGNSA. V was shortened by 7 bases and J by 0 bases, with 20 bases between the two germline ends. CDR3 size: 17 residues. The CDR3 DNA follows: TGTGCCAGCAACCTAGTCCTCGGGACAATTAGCACAGATACGCAGTATTTT. It codes for CASNLVLGTISTDTQYF.

This clonotype appeared many times. CDR3 sequence reads: CASAAVDSYNSPLHF. The CDR3 nucleotides are TGCGCCAGCGCCGCCGTTGATTCCTATAATTCACCCCTCCACTTT. The chain has TRBV5-1 and TRBJ1-6; no firm D call. Germline assignment: CDR1 SGHRS and CDR2 YFSETQ. The V end was cut by 7 bases, the J end by 1 base, with 12 bases between. CDR3 length: 15 residues.

This clonotype occurred many times. This chain links TRBV6-5 with TRBJ2-3, with D perhaps TRBD2 (6 bases). This CDR3 has 11 amino acids. Deletions cut 10 bases from V and 6 bases from J, with 11 bases between. Germline V gives CDR1 MNHEY, CDR2 SVGAGI. This chain's CDR3 is CATRRGDTQYF. The CDR3 bases are TGTGCCACCCGACGGGGGGATACGCAGTATTTT.

In this sample, this clonotype turned up many times. CDR3 sequence: CSARQGSYGYTF. CDR3 nucleotide sequence: TGCAGCGCTCGACAGGGCTCCTATGGCTACACCTTC. The chain uses TRBV29-1 and TRBJ1-2, with 7 bases matching TRBD1. Germline CDR1 and CDR2: SQVTM and ANQGSEA. V lost 7 bases and J lost 4; bases outside the gene matches: 6. The CDR3 spans 12 residues.

Ten or more counts support this clonotype. V is TRBV29-1 and J is TRBJ1-5, with TRBD1 matching 7 bases. This CDR3 is built from 13 residues. Trimming removed 7 bases from V and 3 bases from J; junction bases left unmatched: 6. The V gene's germline CDR1 is SQVTM and CDR2 ANQGSEA. CDR3 protein: CSARDSLNQPQHF. The CDR3 bases are TGCAGCGCCCGGGACAGCCTCAATCAGCCCCAGCATTTT. Supplemented by reference TRBV29-1 and TRBJ1-5, the full variable domain reads SAVISQKPSRDICQRGTSLTIQCQVDSQVTMMFWYRQQPGQSLTLIATANQGSEATYESGFVIDKFPISRPNLTFSTLTVSNMSPEDSSIYLCSARDSLNQPQHFGDGTRLSIL.

This clonotype was recorded at least ten times. The chain couples TRBV6-5 to TRBJ1-1, with D perhaps matching TRBD1 (6 bases). The CDR3 contains 12 residues. Germline assignment: CDR1 MNHEY and CDR2 SVGAGI. V was trimmed by 7 bases and J by 8 bases, leaving 14 bases between them. The CDR3 region has the DNA TGTGCCAGCACACCCGGGACATTAGAAGCTTTCTTT. This codes for CASTPGTLEAFF.

In this sample, this clonotype turned up many times. The rearrangement links TRBV15 to TRBJ1-6; D not resolved. Germline CDR1 reads LNHNV; CDR2 reads YYDKDF (reference sequence). CDR3 length equals 12 residues. V shed 3 bases and J shed 9 bases, with 6 bases lying between them. The CDR3 region has the DNA TGTGCCACCAGCAGCGAAGGTTCACCCCTCCACTTT. Its translation: CATSSEGSPLHF.

This clonotype has ten or more counts. The chain combines TRBV6-1 with TRBJ1-2; no clear D gene. Germline V lookup: CDR1 MNHNS, CDR2 SASEGT. V was cut by 7 bases and J by 4 bases, with 7 bases left in between. The length of the CDR3 is 11 residues. Here the CDR3 reads CASTSLYGYTF. The CDR3 coding sequence is TGTGCCAGCACCTCACTCTATGGCTACACCTTC.

V and J are TRBV5-4 and TRBJ2-2; possibly TRBD2 for D (6 bases). Looked up from germline, CDR1 is SGHNT and CDR2 is YYREEE (reference sequence). This CDR3 spans 16 amino acids. The germline V and J ends were trimmed by 3 bases and 2 bases, with 14 bases remaining between them. The CDR3 here is CASSSPLGGNTGELFF. CDR3 coding DNA: TGTGCCAGCAGCTCCCCTTTGGGGGGTAACACCGGGGAGCTGTTTTTT. Supplemented by reference TRBV5-4 and TRBJ2-2, the full variable domain reads ETGVTQSPTHLIKTRGQQVTLRCSSQSGHNTVSWYQQALGQGPQFIFQYYREEENGRGNFPPRFSGLQFPNYSSELNVNALELDDSALYLCASSSPLGGNTGELFFGEGSRLTVL.

The rearrangement links TRBV3-1 to TRBJ1-2, with a possible D match to TRBD1 (5 bases). V was clipped by 4 bases and J by 8 bases, with 23 bases between them. CDR1 is LGHDT, CDR2 YNNKEL, per germline (reference sequence). CDR3 length: 16 amino acids. This chain's CDR3 is CASSPQGPPAWGGYTF. The CDR3 coding sequence is TGTGCCAGCAGCCCCCAGGGACCACCGGCTTGGGGCGGCTACACCTTC. The full variable domain, with the rest looked up from reference TRBV3-1 and TRBJ1-2, is DTAVSQTPKYLVTQMGNDKSIKCEQNLGHDTMYWYKQDSKKFLKIMFSYNNKELIINETVPNRFSPKSPDKAHLNLHINSLELGDSAVYFCASSPQGPPAWGGYTFGSGTRLTVV.

Many counts were recorded for this clonotype. V and J are TRBV9 and TRBJ2-2, with D possibly TRBD2 on 5 matching bases. This CDR3 region has 15 residues. CDR1 and CDR2 from the germline V gene are SGDLS and YYNGEE. Trimming removed 0 bases from V and 9 bases from J, with 15 bases in between. The DNA for the CDR3 is TGTGCCAGCAGCGTAGACGTGGGAGTTGGAAGGGAGCTGTTTTTT. Translated: CASSVDVGVGRELFF.

There are many counts of this clonotype. The genes are TRBV29-1 and TRBJ2-6, with 7 bases matching TRBD1. V gave up 7 bases and J gave up 2 bases; unmatched junction bases: 5. The CDR3 length is 14 residues. CDR1 and CDR2 (germline): SQVTM, ANQGSEA. CDR3 sequence reads: CSALTGAGANVLTF. In DNA, the CDR3 is TGCAGCGCACTAACAGGGGCTGGGGCCAACGTCCTGACTTTC.

This clonotype occurred many times. The rearrangement uses TRBV9 and TRBJ2-5; D possibly corresponds to TRBD2 (5 bases). Trimming took off 0 bases at V and 5 bases at J, with 14 bases between the two ends. CDR3 length: 15 amino acids. CDR1 is SGDLS, CDR2 YYNGEE, per germline. This CDR3 is CASSVEGRVGETQYF. The CDR3 bases are TGTGCCAGCAGCGTAGAAGGGCGGGTAGGGGAGACCCAGTACTTC.

The table lists this clonotype with many counts. The chain employs TRBV7-9 and TRBJ2-5; the D is unclear. This CDR3 comprises 15 residues. Per germline, CDR1 SEHNR and CDR2 FQNEAQ (reference sequence). V lost 0 bases to trimming and J lost 2 bases, with 10 bases between them. CDR3 nucleotides: TGTGCCAGCAGCTTAGCTCGCGGCCTACAAGAGACCCAGTACTTC. Its translation: CASSLARGLQETQYF.

This clonotype was seen at least ten times. The rearrangement joins TRBV7-2 to TRBJ1-1; 10 nucleotides line up with TRBD1. The germline V gene has CDR1 SGHTA and CDR2 FQGNSA. This CDR3 is built from 16 residues. The junction had 7 bases not matched to a gene; V was cut back by 2 bases and J by 4 bases. CDR3 loop: CASSLLRGQGGTEAFF. The CDR3 DNA reads as TGTGCCAGCAGCTTACTTAGAGGACAGGGGGGCACTGAAGCTTTCTTT.